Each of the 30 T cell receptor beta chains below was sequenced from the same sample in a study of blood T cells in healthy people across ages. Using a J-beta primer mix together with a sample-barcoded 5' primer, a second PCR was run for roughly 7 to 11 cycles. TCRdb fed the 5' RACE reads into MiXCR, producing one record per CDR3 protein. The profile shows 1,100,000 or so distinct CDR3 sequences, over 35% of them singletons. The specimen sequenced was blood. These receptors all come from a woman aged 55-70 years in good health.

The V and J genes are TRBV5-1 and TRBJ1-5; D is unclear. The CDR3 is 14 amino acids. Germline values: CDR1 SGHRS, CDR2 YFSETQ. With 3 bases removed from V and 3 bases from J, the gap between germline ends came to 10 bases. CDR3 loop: CASSWGGYNQPQHF. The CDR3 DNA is TGCGCCAGCAGCTGGGGAGGGTACAATCAGCCCCAGCATTTT.

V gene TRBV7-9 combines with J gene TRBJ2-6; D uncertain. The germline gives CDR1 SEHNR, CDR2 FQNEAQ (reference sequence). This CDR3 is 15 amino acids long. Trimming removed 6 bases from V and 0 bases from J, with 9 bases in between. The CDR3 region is CASSRWDSGANVLTF. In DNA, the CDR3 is TGTGCCAGCAGTCGATGGGACTCTGGGGCCAACGTCCTGACTTTC. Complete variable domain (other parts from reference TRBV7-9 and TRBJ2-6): DTGVSQNPRHKITKRGQNVTFRCDPISEHNRLYWYRQTLGQGPEFLTYFQNEAQLEKSRLLSDRFSAERPKGSFSTLEIQRTEQGDSAMYLCASSRWDSGANVLTFGAGSRLTVL.

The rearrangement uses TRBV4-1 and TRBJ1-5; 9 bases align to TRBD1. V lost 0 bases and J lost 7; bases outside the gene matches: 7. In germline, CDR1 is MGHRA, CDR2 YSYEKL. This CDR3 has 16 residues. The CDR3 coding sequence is TGCGCCAGCAGCCAAGACGAGACAGGGGGGAACCAGCCCCAGCATTTT. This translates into CASSQDETGGNQPQHF.

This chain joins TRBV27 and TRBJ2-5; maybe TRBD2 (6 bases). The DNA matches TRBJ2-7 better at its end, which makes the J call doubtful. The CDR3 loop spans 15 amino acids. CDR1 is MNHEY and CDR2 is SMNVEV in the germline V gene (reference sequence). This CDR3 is CASNFIGGIGYEQYF. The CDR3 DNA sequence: TGTGCCAGCAACTTTATCGGCGGGATCGGCTACGAGCAGTACTTC.

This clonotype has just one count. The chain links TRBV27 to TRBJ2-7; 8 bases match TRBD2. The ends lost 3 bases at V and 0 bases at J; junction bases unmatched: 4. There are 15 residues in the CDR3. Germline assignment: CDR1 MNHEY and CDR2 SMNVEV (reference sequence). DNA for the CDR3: TGTGCCAGCAGTTTCAGCGGGAGCCTCTCCTACGAGCAGTACTTC. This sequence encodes CASSFSGSLSYEQYF.

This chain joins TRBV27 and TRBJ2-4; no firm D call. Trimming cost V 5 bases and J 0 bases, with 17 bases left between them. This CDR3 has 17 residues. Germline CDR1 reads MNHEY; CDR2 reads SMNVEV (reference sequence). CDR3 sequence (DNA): TGTGCCAGCAGTCAAAGGTCGGCAGATCTAGCCAAAAACATTCAGTACTTC. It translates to CASSQRSADLAKNIQYF.

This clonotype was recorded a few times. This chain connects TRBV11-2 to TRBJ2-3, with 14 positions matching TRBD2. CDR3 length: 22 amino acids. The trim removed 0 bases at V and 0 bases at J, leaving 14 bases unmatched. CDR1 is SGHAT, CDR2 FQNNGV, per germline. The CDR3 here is CASSLDHPGTSGRRTSTDTQYF. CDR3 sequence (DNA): TGTGCCAGCAGCTTAGATCACCCCGGGACTAGCGGGAGACGGACTAGCACAGATACGCAGTATTTT.

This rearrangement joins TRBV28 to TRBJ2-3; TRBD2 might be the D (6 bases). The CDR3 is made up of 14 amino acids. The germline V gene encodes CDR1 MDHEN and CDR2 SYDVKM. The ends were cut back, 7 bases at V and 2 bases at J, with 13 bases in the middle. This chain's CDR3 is CASTSRRATDTQYF. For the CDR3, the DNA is TGTGCCAGCACCTCTCGGAGGGCCACAGATACGCAGTATTTT. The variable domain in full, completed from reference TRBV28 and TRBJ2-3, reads DVKVTQSSRYLVKRTGEKVFLECVQDMDHENMFWYRQDPGLGLRLIYFSYDVKMKEKGDIPEGYSVSREKKERFSLILESASTNQTSMYLCASTSRRATDTQYFGPGTRLTVL.

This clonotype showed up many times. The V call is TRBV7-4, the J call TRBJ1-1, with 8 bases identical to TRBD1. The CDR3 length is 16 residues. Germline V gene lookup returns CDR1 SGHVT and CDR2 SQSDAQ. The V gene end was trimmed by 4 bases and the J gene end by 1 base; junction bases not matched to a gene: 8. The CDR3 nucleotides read TGTGCCAGCAGCTCCCGACAGGGGAGGGCGAACACTGAAGCTTTCTTT. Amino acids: CASSSRQGRANTEAFF.

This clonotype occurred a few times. CDR3 DNA sequence: TGCAGTGCTAGAGGAGGGACCTATACCTACGAGCAGTACTTC. This codes for CSARGGTYTYEQYF. The genes are TRBV20-1 and TRBJ2-5; perhaps D is TRBD1 or TRBD2 (5 bases each). The DNA end is a closer match to TRBJ2-7, so the J assignment may be wrong. This CDR3 spans 14 amino acids. From germline, CDR1 is DFQATT and CDR2 SNEGSKA (reference sequence).

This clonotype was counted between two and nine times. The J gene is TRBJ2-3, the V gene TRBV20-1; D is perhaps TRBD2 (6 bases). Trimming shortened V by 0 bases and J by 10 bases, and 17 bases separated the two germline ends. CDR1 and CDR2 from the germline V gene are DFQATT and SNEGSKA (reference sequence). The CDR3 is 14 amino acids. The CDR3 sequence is CSARDRGFSRAQYF. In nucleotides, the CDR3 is TGCAGTGCTAGAGATCGGGGGTTTTCAAGGGCGCAGTATTTT.

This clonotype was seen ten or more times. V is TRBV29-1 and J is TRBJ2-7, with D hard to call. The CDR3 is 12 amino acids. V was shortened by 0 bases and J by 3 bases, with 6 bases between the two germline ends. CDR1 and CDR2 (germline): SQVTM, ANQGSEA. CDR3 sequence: CSVEERRYEQYF. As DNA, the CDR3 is TGCAGCGTTGAAGAACGTCGCTACGAGCAGTACTTC.

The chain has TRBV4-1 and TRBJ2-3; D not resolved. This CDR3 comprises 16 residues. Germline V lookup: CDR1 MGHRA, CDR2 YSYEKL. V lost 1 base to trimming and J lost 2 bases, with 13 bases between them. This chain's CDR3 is CASSQVLRDATDTQYF. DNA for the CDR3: TGCGCCAGCAGCCAAGTCCTACGAGACGCCACAGATACGCAGTATTTT.

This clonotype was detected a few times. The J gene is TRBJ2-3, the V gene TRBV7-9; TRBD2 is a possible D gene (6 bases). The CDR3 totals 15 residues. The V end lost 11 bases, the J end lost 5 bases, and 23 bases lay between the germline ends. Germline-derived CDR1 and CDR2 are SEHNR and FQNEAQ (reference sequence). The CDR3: CALGGDKKFGDTQYF. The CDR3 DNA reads TGTGCCCTCGGGGGAGACAAAAAATTTGGAGATACGCAGTATTTT.

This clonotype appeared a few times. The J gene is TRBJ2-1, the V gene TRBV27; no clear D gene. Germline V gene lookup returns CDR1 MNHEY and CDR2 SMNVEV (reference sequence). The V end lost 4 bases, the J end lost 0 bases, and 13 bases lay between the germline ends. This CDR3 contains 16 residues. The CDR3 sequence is CASSSPGMSSYNEQFF. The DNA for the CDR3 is TGTGCCAGCAGTTCCCCAGGCATGAGCTCCTACAATGAGCAGTTCTTC.

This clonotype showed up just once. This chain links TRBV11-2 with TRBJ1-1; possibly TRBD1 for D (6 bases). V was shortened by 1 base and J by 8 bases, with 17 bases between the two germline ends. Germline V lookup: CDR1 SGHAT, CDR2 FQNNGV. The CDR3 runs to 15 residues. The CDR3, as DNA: TGTGCCAGCAGCTTAGCGGGGCTTTTAGACAGGGAAGCTTTCTTT. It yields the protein CASSLAGLLDREAFF.

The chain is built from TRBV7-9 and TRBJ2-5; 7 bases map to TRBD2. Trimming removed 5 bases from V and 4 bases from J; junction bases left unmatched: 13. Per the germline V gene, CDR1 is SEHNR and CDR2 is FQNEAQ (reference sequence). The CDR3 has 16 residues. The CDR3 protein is CASSGLVGGPGETQYF. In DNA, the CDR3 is TGTGCCAGCAGCGGACTAGTGGGGGGACCCGGAGAGACCCAGTACTTC.

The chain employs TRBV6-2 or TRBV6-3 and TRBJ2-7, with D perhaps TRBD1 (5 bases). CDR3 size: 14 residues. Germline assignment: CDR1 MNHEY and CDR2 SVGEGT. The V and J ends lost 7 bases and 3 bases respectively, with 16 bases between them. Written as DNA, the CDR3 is TGTGCCAGCAACCCCAAGGGTCAGGGCTACGAGCAGTACTTC. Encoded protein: CASNPKGQGYEQYF.

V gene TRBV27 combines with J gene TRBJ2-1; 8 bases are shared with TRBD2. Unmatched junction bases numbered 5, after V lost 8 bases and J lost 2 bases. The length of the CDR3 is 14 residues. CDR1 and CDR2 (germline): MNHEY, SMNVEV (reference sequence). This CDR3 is CASGTRAPYNEQFF. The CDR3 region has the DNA TGTGCCAGCGGGACTAGGGCCCCCTACAATGAGCAGTTCTTC.

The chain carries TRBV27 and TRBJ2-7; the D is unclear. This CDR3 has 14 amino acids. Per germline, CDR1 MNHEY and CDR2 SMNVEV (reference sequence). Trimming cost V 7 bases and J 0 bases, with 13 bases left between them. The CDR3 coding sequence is TGTGCCAGCAAGGAAGGCGGACCCTCCTACGAGCAGTACTTC. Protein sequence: CASKEGGPSYEQYF.

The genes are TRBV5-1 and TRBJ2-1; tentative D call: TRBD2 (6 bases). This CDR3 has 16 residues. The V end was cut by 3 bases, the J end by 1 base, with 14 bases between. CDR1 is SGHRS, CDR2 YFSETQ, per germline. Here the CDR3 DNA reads TGCGCCAGCAGCTCCAGATGGGAGGAGTCCTACAATGAGCAGTTCTTC. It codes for CASSSRWEESYNEQFF.

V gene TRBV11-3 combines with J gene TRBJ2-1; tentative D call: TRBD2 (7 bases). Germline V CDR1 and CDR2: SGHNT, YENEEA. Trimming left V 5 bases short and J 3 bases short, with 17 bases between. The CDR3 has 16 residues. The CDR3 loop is CASSPRRGGGYNEQFF. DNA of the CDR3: TGTGCCAGCAGCCCACGAAGGGGGGGCGGCTACAATGAGCAGTTCTTC.

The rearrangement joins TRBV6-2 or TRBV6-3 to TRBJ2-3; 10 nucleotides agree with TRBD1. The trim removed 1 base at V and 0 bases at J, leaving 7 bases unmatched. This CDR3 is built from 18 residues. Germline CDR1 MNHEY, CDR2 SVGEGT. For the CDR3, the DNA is TGTGCCAGCAGTTACTTCGTGGGACAGGGGATTAGCACAGATACGCAGTATTTT. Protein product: CASSYFVGQGISTDTQYF.

The chain's CDR3 is CASSYGQLNNEQFF. The CDR3 bases are TGTGCCAGCAGTTACGGACAGTTAAACAATGAGCAGTTCTTC. J is TRBJ2-1 and V is TRBV6-6; TRBD1 might be the D (6 bases). This CDR3 has 14 amino acids. Germline CDR1 MNHNY, CDR2 SVGAGI (reference sequence). V dropped 2 bases and J dropped 5 bases, with 10 bases sitting between them.

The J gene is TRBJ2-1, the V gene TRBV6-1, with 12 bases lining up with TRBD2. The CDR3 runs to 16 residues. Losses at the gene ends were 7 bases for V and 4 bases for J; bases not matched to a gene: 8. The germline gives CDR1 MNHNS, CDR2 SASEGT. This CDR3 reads CASNSPGLAGYNEQFF. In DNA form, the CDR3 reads TGTGCCAGCAACTCTCCGGGACTAGCGGGTTACAATGAGCAGTTCTTC.

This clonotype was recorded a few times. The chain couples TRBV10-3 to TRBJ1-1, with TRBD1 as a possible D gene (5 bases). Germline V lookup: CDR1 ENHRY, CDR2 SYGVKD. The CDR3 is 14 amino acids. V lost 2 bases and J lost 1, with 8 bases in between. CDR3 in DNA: TGTGCCATCAGTGAGCACACAGGGAACACTGAAGCTTTCTTT. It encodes CAISEHTGNTEAFF.

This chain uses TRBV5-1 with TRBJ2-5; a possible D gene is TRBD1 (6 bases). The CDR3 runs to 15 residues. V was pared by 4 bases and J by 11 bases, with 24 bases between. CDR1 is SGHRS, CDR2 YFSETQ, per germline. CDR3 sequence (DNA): TGCGCCAGCAGCGGCGGACAGCTCAACTTAGGAGAGCAGTACTTC. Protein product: CASSGGQLNLGEQYF.

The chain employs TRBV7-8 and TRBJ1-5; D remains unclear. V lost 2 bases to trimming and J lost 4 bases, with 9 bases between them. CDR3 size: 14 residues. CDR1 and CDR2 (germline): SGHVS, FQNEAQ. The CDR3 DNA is TGTGCCAGCAGCTTAACAACAGATAATCAGCCCCAGCATTTT. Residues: CASSLTTDNQPQHF.

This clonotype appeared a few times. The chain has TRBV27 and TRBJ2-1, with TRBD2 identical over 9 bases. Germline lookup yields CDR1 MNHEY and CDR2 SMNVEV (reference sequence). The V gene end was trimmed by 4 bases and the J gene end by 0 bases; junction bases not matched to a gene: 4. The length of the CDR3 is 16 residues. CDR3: CASSSWTSASYNEQFF. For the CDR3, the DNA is TGTGCCAGCAGTTCCTGGACTAGCGCCTCCTACAATGAGCAGTTCTTC.

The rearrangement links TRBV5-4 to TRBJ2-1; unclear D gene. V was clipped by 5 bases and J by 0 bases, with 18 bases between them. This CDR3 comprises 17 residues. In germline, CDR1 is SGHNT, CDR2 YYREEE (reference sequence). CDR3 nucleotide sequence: TGTGCCAGCAGTCCCGGGCGGCCCCACCTCTCCTACAATGAGCAGTTCTTC. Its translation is CASSPGRPHLSYNEQFF.